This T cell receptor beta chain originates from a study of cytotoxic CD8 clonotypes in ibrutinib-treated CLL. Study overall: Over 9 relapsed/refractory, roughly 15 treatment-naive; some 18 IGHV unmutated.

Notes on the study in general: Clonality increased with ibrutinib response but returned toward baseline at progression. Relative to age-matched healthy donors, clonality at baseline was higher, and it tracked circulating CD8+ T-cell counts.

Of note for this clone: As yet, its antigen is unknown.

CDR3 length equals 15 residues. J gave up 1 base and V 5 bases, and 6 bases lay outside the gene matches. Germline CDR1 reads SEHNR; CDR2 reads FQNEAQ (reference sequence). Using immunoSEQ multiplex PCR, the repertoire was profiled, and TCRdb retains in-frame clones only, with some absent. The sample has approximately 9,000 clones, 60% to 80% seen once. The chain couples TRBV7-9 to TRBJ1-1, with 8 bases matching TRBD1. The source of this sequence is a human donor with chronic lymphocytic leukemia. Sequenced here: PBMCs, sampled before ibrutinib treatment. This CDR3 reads CASSQGQGRNTEAFF. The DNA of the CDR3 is TGTGCCAGCAGCCAAGGACAGGGTCGGAACACTGAAGCTTTCTTT.